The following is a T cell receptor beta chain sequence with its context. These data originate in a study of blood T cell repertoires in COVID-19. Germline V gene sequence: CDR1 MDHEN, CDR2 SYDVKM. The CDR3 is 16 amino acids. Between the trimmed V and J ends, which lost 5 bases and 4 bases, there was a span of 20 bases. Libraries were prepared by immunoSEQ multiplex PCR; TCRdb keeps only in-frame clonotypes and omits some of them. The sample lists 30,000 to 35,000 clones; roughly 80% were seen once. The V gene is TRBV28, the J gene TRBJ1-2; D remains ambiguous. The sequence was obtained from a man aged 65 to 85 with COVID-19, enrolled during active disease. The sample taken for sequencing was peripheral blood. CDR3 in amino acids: CASSPNDGPLGYGYTF. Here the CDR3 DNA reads TGTGCCAGCAGTCCTAACGATGGCCCTCTAGGCTATGGCTACACCTTC.